This TCR beta chain stems from a study of CD8 T cells in Susac syndrome. Each Susac syndrome patient had definite or probable disease by recently defined criteria. Germline V gene sequence: CDR1 MGHRA, CDR2 YSYEKL. V was shortened by 1 base and J by 2 bases, with 11 bases between the two germline ends. The CDR3 extends over 15 amino acids. It was with random hexamers that about 0.45 to 1 ug RNA was reverse transcribed. MiXCR, run by TCRdb on the immunoSEQ multiplex PCR reads, gives a single entry per CDR3 protein. The data show about 130,000 distinct CDR3 sequences, about 94% seen once. This chain links TRBV4-1 with TRBJ1-2; D call uncertain. What was sequenced was CD8+ T cells from PBMCs. The source of this sequence is a human donor with Susac syndrome. CDR3 DNA sequence: TGCGCCAGCAGCCAAGGTCAGGCAGGCAACTATGGCTACACCTTC. Residues: CASSQGQAGNYGYTF.